This entry lists 21 T cell receptor beta chains sequenced from one sample in a study of control samples from healthy donors and cancer patients. Sequenced by immunoSEQ multiplex PCR; TCRdb stores in-frame clones only, minus some. The sample has 85,000 to 95,000 clones, roughly 86% seen once. The sequencing sample was made of blood. These receptors were collected from a woman in her sixties or seventies in good health.

The chain carries TRBV29-1 and TRBJ1-2; 7 positions match TRBD1. CDR1 is SQVTM and CDR2 is ANQGSEA in the germline V gene. V shed 1 base and J 0 bases; nucleotides not matched to a gene: 5. The CDR3 is 15 residues long. The CDR3 region has the DNA TGCAGCGTTGAAGCCCCGGACAGGACTAACTATGGCTACACCTTC. The encoded protein is CSVEAPDRTNYGYTF. Based on the CDR3 plus reference TRBV29-1 and TRBJ1-2, the full variable domain is SAVISQKPSRDICQRGTSLTIQCQVDSQVTMMFWYRQQPGQSLTLIATANQGSEATYESGFVIDKFPISRPNLTFSTLTVSNMSPEDSSIYLCSVEAPDRTNYGYTFGSGTRLTVV.

The V and J genes are TRBV27 and TRBJ2-7; D may be TRBD2 (5 bases). Germline CDR1 MNHEY, CDR2 SMNVEV (reference sequence). The CDR3 spans 14 residues. Trimming took 2 bases from V and 7 from J, leaving 15 bases between them. The CDR3 coding sequence is TGTGCCAGCAGTTTACTAGCCAGTCCCTGGGAGCAGTACTTC. It encodes CASSLLASPWEQYF.

The chain has TRBV6-5 and TRBJ1-5, with 8 bases lining up with TRBD1. The CDR3 runs 14 residues. J lost 2 bases, V lost 6 bases, and 3 bases had no gene match. CDR1 and CDR2 (germline): MNHEY, SVGAGI. Here the CDR3 reads CASRQGGGNQPQHF. CDR3 coding DNA: TGTGCCAGCAGACAGGGGGGCGGCAATCAGCCCCAGCATTTT.

The genes are TRBV20-1 and TRBJ1-6; D unresolved. Germline loops: CDR1 DFQATT, CDR2 SNEGSKA (reference sequence). The CDR3 runs to 11 residues. Trimming pared 1 base from V and 10 bases from J, leaving 5 bases between. CDR3 DNA sequence: TGCAGTGCTAGAGGGTACTCACCCCTCCACTTT. Protein product: CSARGYSPLHF.

The chain links TRBV19 to TRBJ2-1; 13 nucleotides agree with TRBD2. This CDR3 region has 15 residues. Germline-derived CDR1 and CDR2 are LNHDA and SQIVND (reference sequence). The V and J ends lost 5 bases and 7 bases, in that order; junction bases with no gene match: 5. In DNA form, the CDR3 reads TGTGCCAGTAGTCCCGGGACTAGCGGGATGAATGAGCAGTTCTTC. It translates to CASSPGTSGMNEQFF.

The J gene is TRBJ1-1, the V gene TRBV6-5, with a weak D call TRBD1 (5 bases). CDR1 and CDR2 (germline): MNHEY, SVGAGI. Trimming stripped 6 bases from V and 5 bases from J, with 13 bases between. The CDR3 has 13 residues. CDR3 in amino acids: CASSKEGFTEAFF. The CDR3 DNA follows: TGTGCCAGCAGCAAAGAGGGGTTTACTGAAGCTTTCTTT.

This clone has only a few counts. This chain uses TRBV10-1 with TRBJ2-3, with D unresolved. This CDR3 region has 13 residues. Germline CDR1 and CDR2: WNHNN and SYGVQD (reference sequence). V was cut by 2 bases and J by 6 bases, with 9 bases left in between. CDR3 region: CASSERMSDTQYF. CDR3 nucleotide sequence: TGCGCCAGCAGTGAGAGAATGTCCGATACGCAGTATTTT.

The chain is built from TRBV5-6 and TRBJ1-6; 7 positions agree with TRBD1. This CDR3 contains 17 residues. V shed 0 bases, J shed 4 bases, and the junction held 7 bases outside the gene matches. From germline, CDR1 is SGHDT and CDR2 YYEEEE. This chain's CDR3 is CASSLARDRSYNSPLHF. CDR3 bases: TGTGCCAGCAGCTTGGCCCGGGACAGATCTTATAATTCACCCCTCCACTTT. Using reference TRBV5-6 and TRBJ1-6 for the parts outside the CDR3, the full variable domain is DAGVTQSPTHLIKTRGQQVTLRCSPKSGHDTVSWYQQALGQGPQFIFQYYEEEERQRGNFPDRFSGHQFPNYSSELNVNALLLGDSALYLCASSLARDRSYNSPLHFGNGTRLTVT.

The CDR3 nucleotides are TGTGCCAGCCGGCTCAGGAACTATGGCTACACCTTC. Protein: CASRLRNYGYTF. The V and J genes are TRBV12-3 or TRBV12-4 and TRBJ1-2; D call uncertain. This CDR3 region has 12 residues. The V and J ends lost 8 bases and 2 bases respectively, with 9 bases between them.

This chain joins TRBV7-9 and TRBJ2-7; 7 bases line up with TRBD1. The CDR3 contains 16 residues. V shed 6 bases, J shed 2 bases, and the junction held 13 bases outside the gene matches. Germline lookup yields CDR1 SEHNR and CDR2 FQNEAQ (reference sequence). The CDR3 coding sequence is TGTGCCAGCAGTTTCCCAGGGGGTCCCTCCACCTACGAGCAGTACTTC. This encodes CASSFPGGPSTYEQYF.

The chain uses TRBV20-1 and TRBJ1-3; D gene unclear. CDR3 size: 11 residues. Germline CDR1 DFQATT, CDR2 SNEGSKA (reference sequence). Deletions cut 8 bases from V and 4 bases from J, with 9 bases between. The CDR3 sequence: CSTKRGNTIYF. For the CDR3, the DNA is TGCAGTACCAAAAGAGGAAACACCATATATTTT.

V is TRBV29-1 and J is TRBJ2-1, with TRBD2 matching over 8 bases. The length of the CDR3 is 15 residues. V trimming: 7 bases; J trimming: 7 bases; junction bases outside the gene matches: 15. Germline values: CDR1 SQVTM, CDR2 ANQGSEA. This CDR3 is CSGSAAGGLTNEQFF. CDR3 bases: TGCAGCGGTTCCGCGGCGGGAGGACTGACTAATGAGCAGTTCTTC.

This rearrangement joins TRBV19 to TRBJ1-5, with D tentatively TRBD1 (6 bases). CDR3 size: 15 residues. Germline V gene lookup returns CDR1 LNHDA and CDR2 SQIVND (reference sequence). Trimming took 4 bases from V and 2 from J, leaving 12 bases between them. CDR3 residues: CASSNGGAGNQPQHF. CDR3 coding DNA: TGTGCCAGTAGTAACGGGGGCGCGGGCAATCAGCCCCAGCATTTT.

This clone was detected only once. The chain has TRBV7-2 and TRBJ1-4, with 11 nucleotides matching TRBD1. With V trimmed by 4 bases and J by 5 bases, 0 bases remained unmatched. CDR3 length: 14 residues. Germline assignment: CDR1 SGHTA and CDR2 FQGNSA. For the CDR3, the DNA is TGTGCCAGCAGCTGGGACAGGGGGAATGAAAAACTGTTTTTT. Translating it yields CASSWDRGNEKLFF.

V and J are TRBV6-5 and TRBJ1-5; D possibly corresponds to TRBD1 (6 bases). The CDR3 runs 14 residues. The germline CDR1 and CDR2 sequences are MNHEY and SVGAGI. Trimming pared 4 bases from V and 0 bases from J, leaving 7 bases between. The CDR3 DNA reads TGTGCCAGCAGTTGGACAGTTAGCAATCAGCCCCAGCATTTT. Its protein product is CASSWTVSNQPQHF.

The genes are TRBV29-1 and TRBJ2-1, with D maybe TRBD1 (5 bases). The CDR3 is 13 residues long. Trimming pared 5 bases from V and 1 base from J, leaving 9 bases between. Germline lookup yields CDR1 SQVTM and CDR2 ANQGSEA. The CDR3 sequence: CSVTGKSYNEQFF. The CDR3 nucleotides read TGCAGCGTTACAGGCAAATCCTACAATGAGCAGTTCTTC.

This clone has only a few counts. The rearrangement joins TRBV27 to TRBJ1-5; weak D call: TRBD1 (5 bases). The CDR3 has 13 amino acids. V was pared by 8 bases and J by 3 bases, with 11 bases between. The germline V gene has CDR1 MNHEY and CDR2 SMNVEV (reference sequence). DNA for the CDR3: TGTGCCAGCTCCAGGGTCCTCAATCAGCCCCAGCATTTT. It codes for CASSRVLNQPQHF.

The chain couples TRBV7-7 to TRBJ2-5; D uncertain. The germline V and J ends were trimmed by 5 bases and 0 bases, with 4 bases remaining between them. The CDR3 is 12 amino acids. Germline V gene lookup returns CDR1 SSHAT and CDR2 FNYEAQ (reference sequence). The CDR3 DNA is TGTGCCAGCAGCCCAAACCAAGAGACCCAGTACTTC. Its translation: CASSPNQETQYF.

V and J are TRBV18 and TRBJ1-3; no reliable D call. The germline V gene has CDR1 KGHSH and CDR2 LQKENI. This CDR3 has 15 residues. Trimming took 5 bases from V and 1 from J, leaving 12 bases between them. CDR3 residues: CASSGQRRSGNTIYF. CDR3 bases: TGTGCCAGCTCAGGCCAGAGGAGATCTGGAAACACCATATATTTT.

In this sample, this clone turned up once. The chain carries TRBV10-2 and TRBJ2-1; 7 bases are a match to TRBD1. Unmatched junction bases numbered 2, after V lost 4 bases and J lost 8 bases. This CDR3 spans 12 amino acids. Germline CDR1 is WSHSY and CDR2 is SAAADI. In DNA form, the CDR3 reads TGCGCCAGCAGTGCAGGGGGAGATGAGCAGTTCTTC. The encoded protein is CASSAGGDEQFF.

The gene calls are TRBV7-9 and TRBJ2-5; D is tentatively TRBD1 or TRBD2 (5 bases each). V lost 5 bases, J lost 5 bases, and 12 bases lay in between. The CDR3 is 13 amino acids. Germline V gene sequence: CDR1 SEHNR, CDR2 FQNEAQ (reference sequence). CDR3 residues: CASSLGVTETQYF. CDR3 coding DNA: TGTGCCAGCAGCCTGGGGGTCACGGAGACCCAGTACTTC.